This T cell receptor (beta chain) was recovered during a study of tumor-infiltrating lymphocytes in primary liver carcinoma. Looking at the study overall: Patients were both men and women, whose ages ran from 30 to 69 years. Sample yields of productive TCRbeta reads, ranging from roughly 3.65 to 7.13 million, were similar across tissue types. Study results and limitations: Overlap between tumor regions exceeded overlap of tumor with adjacent tissue or blood. When set against blood, tumors had a significantly higher top-250-clone fraction (p = 0.039).

Using a constant-region primer together with ProtoScript II reverse transcriptase, TCR beta cDNA was made from around 0.55 ug of total RNA. Three nested multiplex PCR rounds of slightly modified ARM-PCR generated TCR beta libraries. Forward primers for TRBV1-TRBV30 and a C-beta reverse primer served the first two PCR rounds, at 10 cycles each. TCRdb used MiXCR to reprocess the multiplex PCR reads, holding one entry per CDR3 protein. Found here are about 200,000 distinct CDR3 sequences, approximately 64% of them singletons; the top ten hold 5.5% to 9%. This CDR3 comprises 15 residues. CDR1 SGHRS and CDR2 YFSETQ come from the germline V gene. The table lists this clonotype with a count of one. Its antigen is unidentified. The junction departs from the called germline gene at one end, perhaps through a read error. The authors took blood RNA from unsorted whole blood and also extracted germline DNA.

The receptor was isolated from a woman aged 55-69 years with primary liver carcinoma and hepatitis B virus infection. Sequenced sample: peripheral blood. The chain combines TRBV5-1 with TRBJ2-1, with D possibly being TRBD1 (6 bases). DNA for the CDR3: TGCGCCAGCGCACTTCAGGTACAGGGCCACAACGAGCGGTTCTTC. Translation gives CASALQVQGHNERFF.